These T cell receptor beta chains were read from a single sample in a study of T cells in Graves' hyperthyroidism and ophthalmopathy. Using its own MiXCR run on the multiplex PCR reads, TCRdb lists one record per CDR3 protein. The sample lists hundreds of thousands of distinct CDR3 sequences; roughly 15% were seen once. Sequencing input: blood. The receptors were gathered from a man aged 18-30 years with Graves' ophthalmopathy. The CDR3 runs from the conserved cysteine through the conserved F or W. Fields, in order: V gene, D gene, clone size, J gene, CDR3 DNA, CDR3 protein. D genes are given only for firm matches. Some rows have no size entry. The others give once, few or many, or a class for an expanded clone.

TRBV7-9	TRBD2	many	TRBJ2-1	TGTGCCAGCAGCTCTCGCTCCTCTAGCGGGAGTCGGGATGAGCAGTTCTTC	CASSSRSSSGSRDEQFF
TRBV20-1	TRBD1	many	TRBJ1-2	TGCAGTGCCGGCCCGGGACAGGGGGGTGGCTACACCTTC	CSAGPGQGGGYTF
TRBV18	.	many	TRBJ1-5	TGTGCCAGCTCACCGACAGGCAACAATCAGCCCCAGCATTTT	CASSPTGNNQPQHF
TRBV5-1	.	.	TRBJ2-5	TGCGCCAGCAGCTTGCCCCCTAGCCAAGAGACCCAGTACTTC	CASSLPPSQETQYF
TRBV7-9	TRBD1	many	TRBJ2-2	TGTGCCAGCATCCCGGGGACAGGGTCGCCGGGTGACACCGGGGAGCTGTTTTTT	CASIPGTGSPGDTGELFF
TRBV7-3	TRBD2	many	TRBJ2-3	TGTGCCAGCAGCTCCCAAGCGGGGCGAAGGACAGATACGCAGTATTTT	CASSSQAGRRTDTQYF
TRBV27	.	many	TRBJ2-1	TGTGCCAGCTCCGACCGGTCCAATGAGCAGTTCTTC	CASSDRSNEQFF
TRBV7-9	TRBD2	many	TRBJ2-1	TGTGCCAGCAGCGCACCACTAGCGGGAGAAGTCGATGAGCAGTTCTTC	CASSAPLAGEVDEQFF
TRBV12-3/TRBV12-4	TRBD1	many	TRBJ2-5	TGTGCCAGCAGTCCAGAGGAAGGACAGGGGAGTGGGGTAGAGACCCAGTACTTC	CASSPEEGQGSGVETQYF
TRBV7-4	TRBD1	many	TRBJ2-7	TGTGCCAGCACCCTCACCGGGGACAGGGAGGTCGACGAGCAGTACTTC	CASTLTGDREVDEQYF
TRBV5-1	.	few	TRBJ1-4	TGCGCCAGCAGCCCTATGGGGCTTACTAATGAAAAACTGTTTTTT	CASSPMGLTNEKLFF